The rows below give T cell receptor beta chains drawn from one sample of a study of human T cells and chemical hapten exposure. Via MiXCR, TCRdb re-called the RACE reads, giving one row per CDR3 protein. The profile shows 95,000 to 100,000 distinct CDR3 sequences, under 14% of them singletons. Material: whole blood, obtained in connection with sensitization to the hapten diphenylcyclopropenone (DPC). The receptors originated from a woman in her sixties with alopecia areata. Some clones in this sample may be carry-over from other donors' samples. Each CDR3 is given with its conserved first and last residue. The order of the fields is clone size, D gene, J gene, V gene, CDR3 DNA, CDR3 protein. D genes are given only for firm matches. Not every row has a clone size; where given, it reads once, few, many or a size class.

NA,NA,TRBJ2-7,TRBV10-3,TGTGCCATCAGTGAGTCTACAGCCCGGGGCACCTACGAGCAGTACTTC,CAISESTARGTYEQYF
NA,TRBD2,TRBJ2-7,TRBV28,TGTGCCAGCAGTCCCGTCGGGGGGACCTACGAGCAGTACTTC,CASSPVGGTYEQYF
many,NA,TRBJ1-1,TRBV20-1,TGCAGTGCTAGAGCGGGGGGCATGGTGGACACTGAAGCTTTCTTT,CSARAGGMVDTEAFF
many,NA,TRBJ1-6,TRBV21-1,TGTGCCAGCAGGGAAGGGGGACGCCTGATGACACCCCTCCACTTT,CASREGGRLMTPLHF
few,NA,TRBJ2-3,TRBV7-2,TGTGCCAGCAGCCCACCCCTAGGGGCGCAGTATTTT,CASSPPLGAQYF
many,NA,TRBJ2-5,TRBV7-2,TGTGCCAGCAGTCTGACAGCACAAGAGACCCAGTACTTC,CASSLTAQETQYF
NA,NA,TRBJ2-7,TRBV18,TGTGCCAGCTCCGAACTAGGAGGGCTCTACGAGCAGTACTTC,CASSELGGLYEQYF
many,NA,TRBJ1-2,TRBV19,TGTGCCAGTAGTATCCCTGAAGCTAACTATGGCTACACCTTC,CASSIPEANYGYTF
few,TRBD1,TRBJ2-1,TRBV3-1,TGTGCCAGCAGCCCCCGGGACAGGGGGCTTGACAATGAGCAGTTCTTC,CASSPRDRGLDNEQFF
few,NA,TRBJ1-2,TRBV7-3,TGTGCCAGCAGCTTAGCACATTACTATGGCTACACCTTC,CASSLAHYYGYTF
few,NA,TRBJ1-2,TRBV30,TGTGCCTGGAGTGTGACACCCAGTTCGTACTATGGCTACACCTTC,CAWSVTPSSYYGYTF
many,NA,TRBJ1-1,TRBV5-1,TGCGCCAGCAGCTTCCGGGGGTCCAGGAACACTGAAGCTTTCTTT,CASSFRGSRNTEAFF
many,TRBD1,TRBJ2-7,TRBV29-1,TGCAGCGTTTGGACAGGGTCGGACGAGCAGTACTTC,CSVWTGSDEQYF
many,NA,TRBJ2-1,TRBV5-5,TGTGCCAGCAGCTTGTCCAGGGATGAGCAGTTCTTC,CASSLSRDEQFF
few,NA,TRBJ1-2,TRBV5-6,TGTGCCAGCAGCTTGGAGCCCGTTCCACGGCAGGGCCGTGCTGGCTACACCTTC,CASSLEPVPRQGRAGYTF
NA,TRBD2,TRBJ2-3,TRBV28,TGTGCCAGCAGCCTAGCAGCGGGGGGGGGATCAGATACGCAGTATTTT,CASSLAAGGGSDTQYF
few,NA,TRBJ1-1,TRBV18,TGTGCCAGCTCACCGACAATCCAGGGTTTGAGCACTGAAGCTTTCTTT,CASSPTIQGLSTEAFF
many,NA,TRBJ2-5,TRBV29-1,TGCAGCGTTTCGCGGAACCAAGAGACCCAGTACTTC,CSVSRNQETQYF
many,NA,TRBJ2-6,TRBV7-3,TGTGCCAGCAGCTTCGGACAGCCCTCTGGGGCCAACGTCCTGACTTTC,CASSFGQPSGANVLTF
many,NA,TRBJ1-6,TRBV6-5,TGTGCCAGCAGTTACGGCAGAAACACTAATTCACCCCTCCACTTT,CASSYGRNTNSPLHF
many,NA,TRBJ1-1,TRBV5-1,TGCGCCAGCAGCAGCTACAGGGAGGATAAGGGCCCCGTCTTT,CASSSYREDKGPVF
NA,NA,TRBJ2-3,TRBV7-9,TGTGCCAGCAGCACCGAGGGACGGGCAGTGGATACGCAGTATTTT,CASSTEGRAVDTQYF
many,NA,TRBJ2-1,TRBV11-2,TGTGCCAGCAGCGTCGGGCTAGTCAATGAGCAGTTCTTC,CASSVGLVNEQFF
few,NA,TRBJ2-3,TRBV7-2,TGTGCCAGCAGCTTAGCCAGGGGCACAGATACGCAGTATTTT,CASSLARGTDTQYF
many,TRBD1,TRBJ1-4,TRBV6-6,TGTGCCAGCAGCGGACAGGCATCGGAAAAACTGTTTTTT,CASSGQASEKLFF
NA,NA,TRBJ2-3,TRBV18,TGTGCCAGCTCACCCCCTCCAGACACAGATACGCAGTATTTT,CASSPPPDTDTQYF
NA,NA,TRBJ1-5,TRBV19,TGTGCCAGTACCCGACTAGGGGGGAATAGCAATCAGCCCCAGCATTTT,CASTRLGGNSNQPQHF
many,NA,TRBJ1-2,TRBV12-3/TRBV12-4,TGTGCCAGCAGTCCCCGGCGGACTTCCTATGGCTACACCTTC,CASSPRRTSYGYTF
few,NA,TRBJ2-7,TRBV7-8,TGTGCCAGCAGCTTAACGGCGCCGGACTACGAGCAGTACTTC,CASSLTAPDYEQYF
NA,NA,TRBJ2-7,TRBV29-1,TGCAGCGTTTCCCTGACAGCCTACGAGCAGTACTTC,CSVSLTAYEQYF
many,TRBD2,TRBJ2-3,TRBV12-3/TRBV12-4,TGTGCCAGCAGCTGGACTAGCGGGACAGATACGCAGTATTTT,CASSWTSGTDTQYF
few,NA,TRBJ1-5,TRBV20-1,TGCAGTGCTAGATCCGGGTATAGCAATCAGCCCCAGCATTTT,CSARSGYSNQPQHF
many,NA,TRBJ2-1,TRBV12-3/TRBV12-4,TGTGCCAGCAGTACTCCTCATGGCGGGGGCCTTCCCTACAATGAGCAGTTCTTC,CASSTPHGGGLPYNEQFF
NA,TRBD1,TRBJ1-2,TRBV12-3/TRBV12-4,TGTGCCAGCAGTTACCGACAGGGAGGGAACTGTGGCTACACCTTC,CASSYRQGGNCGYTF
many,NA,TRBJ1-4,TRBV2,TGTGCCAGCAATGGGATGAGGGTTGATGAAAAACTGTTTTTT,CASNGMRVDEKLFF
many,TRBD2,TRBJ2-3,TRBV28,TGTGCCAGCAGTTTTCAACTGGCGGGGGGCACAGATACGCAGTATTTT,CASSFQLAGGTDTQYF
NA,TRBD2,TRBJ2-2,TRBV29-1,TGCAGCGTTTCTGGACTAGCGGGGGCAAACACCGGGGAGCTGTTTTTT,CSVSGLAGANTGELFF
many,NA,TRBJ1-2,TRBV6-2/TRBV6-3,TGTGCCAGCAGTCACGACTGGCCACGGAACTATGGCTACACCTTC,CASSHDWPRNYGYTF
many,TRBD2,TRBJ2-3,TRBV6-4,TGTGCCAGCAGTGCTGCGGGGGGGCAAGATACGCAGTATTTT,CASSAAGGQDTQYF
many,TRBD2,TRBJ2-1,TRBV9,TGTGCCAGCAGCGTCCGGGACTACTCCTACAATGAGCAGTTCTTC,CASSVRDYSYNEQFF